This is a list of T cell receptor beta chains from one sample in a study of T cell repertoires in cytomegalovirus infection. These receptors have no identified antigens. In TCRdb, the reads were re-called with MiXCR into one record per CDR3 protein. Of a few hundred thousand distinct CDR3 sequences in the sample, 22% were seen once. The sample here was cultured PBMCs, taken from culture after CMV antigen stimulation. The receptors stem from a human donor in good health (CMV status not recorded). Some clones in this sample may be carry-over from other donors' samples. The CDR3 runs from the conserved cysteine through the conserved F or W. A D gene is named only where the DNA matches it firmly. Part of the rows lack a size; the others show once, few, many or a class for expanded clones.

DNA,CDR3,size,D,J,V
TGTGCCAGCAGCCAAGATCTCCTACTCAGGACAGGGGGCATAGAGACCCAGTACTTC,CASSQDLLLRTGGIETQYF,.,TRBD1,TRBJ2-5,TRBV14
TGTGCCAGCAGCTTAGTTGGACTAGGGGAAGAGACCCAGTACTTC,CASSLVGLGEETQYF,.,TRBD2,TRBJ2-5,TRBV7-6
TGTGCCAGCAGCCACCGTGGGGCGGGCATGAATTTT,CASSHRGAGMNF,many,.,TRBJ1-5,TRBV5-8
TGTGCCACCAGCAGGGGAATTCAGGGCACTGAAGCTTTCTTT,CATSRGIQGTEAFF,.,.,TRBJ1-1,TRBV15
TGTGCCAGCAAAGGGGATGGGAATTCACCCCTCCACTTT,CASKGDGNSPLHF,many,.,TRBJ1-6,TRBV12-3/TRBV12-4
TGTGCCAGCAGTTCGAGCAAGGGGGTTAGGAATGGCTACACCTTC,CASSSSKGVRNGYTF,.,.,TRBJ1-2,TRBV12-3/TRBV12-4
TGTGCCAGCAGCTATATACCGGGACGGACAACTAATGAAAAACTGTTTTTT,CASSYIPGRTTNEKLFF,few,.,TRBJ1-4,TRBV6-2/TRBV6-3
TGTGCCAGCAGCTTTTCGAAGGGGGGCAATCAGCCCCAGCATTTT,CASSFSKGGNQPQHF,many,.,TRBJ1-5,TRBV7-9
TGTGCCAGCAGTTTTATCCCCCGGGACGCATACGAGCAGTACTTC,CASSFIPRDAYEQYF,few,.,TRBJ2-7,TRBV27
TGTGCCAGCAGCCAATCGACAGGGGGCGGATATGGCTACACCTTC,CASSQSTGGGYGYTF,many,TRBD1,TRBJ1-2,TRBV7-2
TGTGCCAGCAGCTCCTCCGGGACAGGTATCCCCGGGGAGCTGTTTTTT,CASSSSGTGIPGELFF,.,TRBD1,TRBJ2-2,TRBV11-2
TGTGCTAGTGGTTTGGTAGTCGCGGCCAAGGCCGGAGAGCAGTTCTTC,CASGLVVAAKAGEQFF,few,.,TRBJ2-1,TRBV12-5
TGTGCCAGCAGCTTACAGACAGGAGTGCCCTATGGCTACACCTTC,CASSLQTGVPYGYTF,few,.,TRBJ1-2,TRBV7-9
TGTGCCAGCAGCTTACGCCTCGGGAGCACAGATACGCAGTATTTT,CASSLRLGSTDTQYF,many,.,TRBJ2-3,TRBV7-2
TGTGCCAGCAGCCTTCAGGCTACAGGGGGCACTGAAGCTTTCTTT,CASSLQATGGTEAFF,.,TRBD1,TRBJ1-1,TRBV7-2
TGTGCCAGCAGTCTACCAAATGGAAACACCATATATTTT,CASSLPNGNTIYF,few,.,TRBJ1-3,TRBV12-3/TRBV12-4
TGCAGCGTTTGGAGGGACCTTGACGGAAACACCATATATTTT,CSVWRDLDGNTIYF,many,.,TRBJ1-3,TRBV29-1
TGTGCCAGCAGCCCGGACAGGGTTAATTCACCCCTCCACTTT,CASSPDRVNSPLHF,few,TRBD1,TRBJ1-6,TRBV5-4
TGTGCCACCAGTGATTCCGGGTTCCCTAATGAAAAACTGTTTTTT,CATSDSGFPNEKLFF,many,.,TRBJ1-4,TRBV24-1
TGTGCCAGCAGCTTCCTTGGACCCGGATCACCCCTCCACTTT,CASSFLGPGSPLHF,few,.,TRBJ1-6,TRBV7-9
TGCAGCGTTGAGAACACTGAAGCTTTCTTT,CSVENTEAFF,.,.,TRBJ1-1,TRBV29-1
TGTGCCAGCAGCCGAACACAAGGGACAGGAGGCACCGGGGAGCTGTTTTTT,CASSRTQGTGGTGELFF,many,TRBD1,TRBJ2-2,TRBV7-9
TGTGCCAGCAGCTTAGTCTCTCCGGGCACTGGAAACACCATATATTTT,CASSLVSPGTGNTIYF,.,.,TRBJ1-3,TRBV11-2
TGTGCCAGCAGCTTGACGACTAGCCGTTCCCTCAACTACGAGCAGTACTTC,CASSLTTSRSLNYEQYF,.,TRBD2,TRBJ2-7,TRBV7-2
TGTGCCAGCAGCTTACTAGAGATGCAGTTCTTC,CASSLLEMQFF,few,.,TRBJ2-1,TRBV11-2
TGTGCCAGTAGTATCGACCTGGGCAGTGACATGAACACTGAAGCTTTCTTT,CASSIDLGSDMNTEAFF,.,.,TRBJ1-1,TRBV19
TGCGCCAGCAGCCCCGGACTAGCGGGACCCACAGATACGCAGTATTTT,CASSPGLAGPTDTQYF,many,TRBD2,TRBJ2-3,TRBV5-1
TGTGCCTGGGACGGCGGCACAGATACGCAGTATTTT,CAWDGGTDTQYF,few,.,TRBJ2-3,TRBV30
TGTGCCAGCAGGAAGCGGGGGCCCACGGGCAATGAGCAGTTCTTC,CASRKRGPTGNEQFF,many,TRBD2,TRBJ2-1,TRBV7-2
TGCGCCAGCAGCCAACACGCGGGACAGAGTAATTCACCCCTCCACTTT,CASSQHAGQSNSPLHF,.,TRBD1,TRBJ1-6,TRBV4-3
TGTGCCAGCAGTTTCCTCTTCCCTGACAGGTTCAACTATGGCTACACCTTC,CASSFLFPDRFNYGYTF,.,.,TRBJ1-2,TRBV6-5
TGTGCCAGCAGCTTACCCGACCCACGGTGGGCGGCCCTCCACTTT,CASSLPDPRWAALHF,few,.,TRBJ1-6,TRBV7-2
TGTGCCAGCAGGCGGAGGCTCACAGATACGCAGTATTTT,CASRRRLTDTQYF,.,.,TRBJ2-3,TRBV12-3/TRBV12-4
TGCAGTGCCCAACCCCGAACTGCAGGGGTAGAGCAGTTCTTC,CSAQPRTAGVEQFF,.,.,TRBJ2-1,TRBV20-1
TGTGCCAGCAGTTTAGAGGGGGCGACTGGAAACACCATATATTTT,CASSLEGATGNTIYF,.,TRBD1,TRBJ1-3,TRBV12-3/TRBV12-4
TGTGCCAGCAGCCCCACCGGACAGGGTGGCACTGAAGCTTTCTTT,CASSPTGQGGTEAFF,few,TRBD1,TRBJ1-1,TRBV7-3
TGTGCCAGCAGTTACAGGGTGGGCAATCAGCCCCAGCATTTT,CASSYRVGNQPQHF,many,.,TRBJ1-5,TRBV6-2/TRBV6-3
TGTGCCAGTAGTATCGCCGGGAGCTCCTACAATGAGCAGTTCTTC,CASSIAGSSYNEQFF,many,.,TRBJ2-1,TRBV19
TGTGCCAGCTCCCGGGGGACTAGCACAGATACGCAGTATTTT,CASSRGTSTDTQYF,few,.,TRBJ2-3,TRBV28
TGTGCCAGCAGCCAAGCACTAGCGGAAAGGCCCTACGAGCAGTACTTC,CASSQALAERPYEQYF,.,TRBD2,TRBJ2-7,TRBV4-2
TGCGCCATCCCTTCGAGGTCGCAAAGGAACACTGAAGCTTTCTTT,CAIPSRSQRNTEAFF,.,.,TRBJ1-1,TRBV10-1
TGCGCCAGCAGCCAATGGTTGCAGTCAGCTAACTATGGCTACACCTTC,CASSQWLQSANYGYTF,.,.,TRBJ1-2,TRBV4-1
TGCAGCGTGTTGACTCTAGCCAAAAACATTCAGTACTTC,CSVLTLAKNIQYF,.,.,TRBJ2-4,TRBV29-1
TGTGCCACCAGGACAGGGCGGGGGGCAGATACGCAGTATTTT,CATRTGRGADTQYF,few,.,TRBJ2-3,TRBV19
TGCGCCAGCAGCTTGGGGCACGGCAGCTCCTACGAGCAGTACTTC,CASSLGHGSSYEQYF,once,.,TRBJ2-7,TRBV5-1
TGTGCCAGCAGCTTGCAGGTTGGCGGGAGCACAGATACGCAGTATTTT,CASSLQVGGSTDTQYF,many,.,TRBJ2-3,TRBV7-2
TGTGCCAGCAGCTTAACAAACATTGGCAATCAGCCCCAGCATTTT,CASSLTNIGNQPQHF,many,.,TRBJ1-5,TRBV7-8
TGTGCCACCAGCAGAATCACGGGCCCAGACTCCGTGTTCTTC,CATSRITGPDSVFF,once,.,TRBJ2-1,TRBV15
TGTGCCAGCAGCGAAAGGACCGGACTCGGGACCGGGGAGCTGTTTTTT,CASSERTGLGTGELFF,few,.,TRBJ2-2,TRBV11-3
TGTGCCAGCAGTGGACTAGCGGGAGGGAAAGATACGCAGTATTTT,CASSGLAGGKDTQYF,many,TRBD2,TRBJ2-3,TRBV6-1
TGTGCCAGCAGCTTAGCGAACTCTCCCACAGATACGCAGTATTTT,CASSLANSPTDTQYF,many,.,TRBJ2-3,TRBV7-2
TGCAGCGTTGTCGGGATCAGCACAGATACGCAGTATTTT,CSVVGISTDTQYF,few,.,TRBJ2-3,TRBV29-1
TGTGCCAGTAGTCTCGGACCTAGCAAGGCCTACGAGCAGTACTTC,CASSLGPSKAYEQYF,few,.,TRBJ2-7,TRBV19
TGTGCCAGCAGCGCGGGACAGGCGGGGGAGACCCAGTACTTC,CASSAGQAGETQYF,many,TRBD1,TRBJ2-5,TRBV7-2